A selection of T cell receptor beta chains follows, all from one sample in a study of T cell repertoires in cytomegalovirus infection. TCRdb redid the calling of the reads with MiXCR, one entry per CDR3 protein. Among about 830,000 distinct CDR3 sequences, approximately 30% were seen once, and the ten largest hold around an eighth. Their antigen targets remain unknown. Sequencing used cultured CD8+ T cells from PBMCs, obtained from culture after CMV antigen stimulation. These receptors originate from a human donor in good health (CMV status not recorded). Some clones in this sample may be carry-over from other donors' samples. The CDR3 runs from the conserved cysteine through the conserved F or W. D genes are given only for firm matches. Clone sizes are given selectively: once, few, many, or a class where the clone is expanded.

D	size	J	V	length	CDR3	DNA
NA	NA	TRBJ2-3	TRBV7-9	14	CASSSSVRADTQYF	TGTGCCAGCAGCTCTAGCGTTCGGGCCGATACGCAGTATTTT
NA	NA	TRBJ2-7	TRBV5-5	14	CASSQGTYTYEQYF	TGTGCCAGCAGCCAGGGGACGTATACCTACGAGCAGTACTTC
TRBD1	NA	TRBJ2-5	TRBV9	15	CASSVTGTAYETQYF	TGTGCCAGCAGCGTTACCGGGACAGCCTATGAGACCCAGTACTTC
NA	few	TRBJ2-1	TRBV15	13	CATSRVQDNEQFF	TGTGCCACCAGCAGAGTACAAGACAATGAGCAGTTCTTC
NA	NA	TRBJ2-3	TRBV12-5	16	CASGLVGGGSPDTQYF	TGTGCTAGTGGTTTGGTAGGGGGGGGTAGCCCAGATACGCAGTATTTT
TRBD2	NA	TRBJ2-3	TRBV6-6	16	CASSARAGGHTDTQYF	TGTGCCAGCAGCGCCAGAGCGGGGGGTCACACAGATACGCAGTATTTT
TRBD1	few	TRBJ2-6	TRBV11-2	19	CASSLTGQSYWSGANVLTF	TGTGCCAGCAGCTTAACGGGACAGTCGTACTGGTCTGGGGCCAACGTCCTGACTTTC
NA	many	TRBJ2-3	TRBV29-1	13	CSVEEASTDTQYF	TGCAGCGTTGAAGAAGCCAGCACAGATACGCAGTATTTT
NA	NA	TRBJ1-2	TRBV6-2/TRBV6-3	16	CASTKTDRNLAGGYTF	TGTGCCAGCACCAAAACAGACAGGAACCTCGCAGGCGGCTACACCTTC
TRBD1	few	TRBJ2-7	TRBV12-3/TRBV12-4	13	CASSMGQGSEQYF	TGTGCCAGCAGTATGGGACAGGGTTCCGAGCAGTACTTC
NA	NA	TRBJ1-3	TRBV27	13	CASRPVSGNTIYF	TGTGCCAGCAGGCCTGTCTCTGGAAACACCATATATTTT
NA	few	TRBJ1-5	TRBV15	17	CATSRSDRLSTNQPQHF	TGTGCCACCAGCAGATCTGACAGGCTCTCGACAAATCAGCCCCAGCATTTT
NA	NA	TRBJ2-7	TRBV3-1	19	CASSQDWGQGDGGSYEQYF	TGTGCCAGCAGCCAAGATTGGGGGCAAGGCGATGGGGGCTCCTACGAGCAGTACTTC
TRBD2	NA	TRBJ2-7	TRBV12-3/TRBV12-4	16	CASSYEAGGLSYEQYF	TGTGCCAGCAGTTATGAAGCGGGGGGGCTCTCCTACGAGCAGTACTTC
NA	few	TRBJ2-5	TRBV7-9	15	CASSDLGRLQETQYF	TGTGCCAGCAGCGATCTGGGACGCCTCCAAGAGACCCAGTACTTC
TRBD2	many	TRBJ2-5	TRBV6-2/TRBV6-3	18	CASSYTRAAGGFQETQYF	TGTGCCAGCAGTTACACGAGAGCGGCGGGAGGCTTCCAAGAGACCCAGTACTTC
NA	few	TRBJ2-7	TRBV27	14	CASSLTGRNYEQYF	TGTGCCAGCAGTTTAACAGGCCGAAACTACGAGCAGTACTTC
NA	many	TRBJ2-2	TRBV7-9	14	CASSLREITGELFF	TGTGCCAGCAGCTTAAGGGAAATTACCGGGGAGCTGTTTTTT
NA	NA	TRBJ2-1	TRBV12-3/TRBV12-4	15	CASTSWAVPYNEQFF	TGTGCCAGCACCTCATGGGCAGTTCCCTACAATGAGCAGTTCTTC
NA	NA	TRBJ1-3	TRBV27	14	CASWDPRGGNTIYF	TGTGCCAGCTGGGACCCTAGAGGTGGAAACACCATATATTTT